Described below is a single T cell receptor beta chain sequence and its context. Its antigen is unidentified. With 1 base clipped from V and 6 bases from J, the junction kept 2 bases outside the gene matches. There are 13 residues in the CDR3. The germline CDR1 and CDR2 sequences are SSHAT and FNYEAQ (reference sequence). This sample is part of a study of cytomegalovirus exposure and HLA in healthy donors. Overall study findings and caveats: As immune exposure information, only CMV serostatus was available. Analysis performed later found more than 15,000 TCR beta sequences associated with HLA alleles at 0.05 false discovery rate.

The PCR contained 60 Vbeta and 13 Jbeta primers. TCRdb's table, derived via immunoSEQ multiplex PCR, lists solely in-frame clones and lacks some. The profile shows around 140,000 clones, about 10% of them singletons. The TCR was taken from a man in his fifties in good health and CMV-seronegative. Sequencing was carried out using PBMCs. This chain uses TRBV7-7 with TRBJ1-1; 7 nucleotides agree with TRBD1. The CDR3 protein is CASSLGGTAEAFF. DNA for the CDR3: TGTGCCAGCAGCTTAGGAGGGACAGCTGAAGCTTTCTTT.